The rows below give T cell receptor beta chains drawn from one sample of a study of blood T cell repertoires in COVID-19. Profiled with immunoSEQ multiplex PCR; TCRdb holds only in-frame clones, not every one. This table holds about 190,000 clones, roughly 81% found once. The specimen sequenced was peripheral blood. Every receptor here comes from a woman in her seventies with active or convalescent COVID-19. Both conserved end residues are part of each CDR3. D genes are given only for firm matches. Clone size, where shown, is once, few, many, or a class for clones that have expanded.

TRBD1	16	.	TRBV6-5	TRBJ2-1	TGTGCCAGCAGTTTTGTCGGCGGGACAGGCTACAATGAGCAGTTCTTC	CASSFVGGTGYNEQFF
.	15	.	TRBV15	TRBJ2-1	TGTGCCACCAGCAGAGATGGACTCATTTACAATGAGCAGTTCTTC	CATSRDGLIYNEQFF
.	14	.	TRBV5-6	TRBJ2-5	TGTGCCAGCAGCCCGTACAGGGTCCAAGAGACCCAGTACTTC	CASSPYRVQETQYF
TRBD1	14	.	TRBV2	TRBJ2-2	TGTGCCAGCCGGGACAGGGTGAACACCGGGGAGCTGTTTTTT	CASRDRVNTGELFF
.	15	.	TRBV28	TRBJ2-4	TGTACCAGCAGTTTCCCCACAATAGCCAAAAACATTCAGTACTTC	CTSSFPTIAKNIQYF
TRBD2	15	.	TRBV3-1/TRBV3-2	TRBJ2-1	TGTGCCAGCAGCCTTAGCGGGTCCCTTAGGGATGAGCAGTTCTTC	CASSLSGSLRDEQFF
.	12	.	TRBV6-5	TRBJ2-3	TGTGCCAGCAGCCGAGAGACAGATACGCAGTATTTT	CASSRETDTQYF
.	13	once	TRBV19	TRBJ1-2	TGTGCCAGTAGTGGGACACAATGGGATGGCTACACCTTC	CASSGTQWDGYTF
TRBD2	22	.	TRBV13	TRBJ2-2	TGTGCCAGCAGCTTAGGAGAGGGACTAGCGGGATGGGACCCAACAAACACCGGGGAGCTGTTTTTT	CASSLGEGLAGWDPTNTGELFF
TRBD1	15	.	TRBV20-1	TRBJ2-3	TGCAGTGCTAGTCACAGGGACAGGGGCACAGATACGCAGTATTTT	CSASHRDRGTDTQYF
.	14	.	TRBV10-1	TRBJ1-3	TGCGCCAGGAGTGCTCCTTACTCTGGAAACACCATATATTTT	CARSAPYSGNTIYF
TRBD1	14	.	TRBV5-6	TRBJ2-2	TGTGCCAGCAGCCTGAGACAGGGCACCGGGGAGCTGTTTTTT	CASSLRQGTGELFF
.	15	.	TRBV3-1/TRBV3-2	TRBJ2-1	TGTGCCAGCAGTCCGCAGGTAAGCTCCTACAATGAGCAGTTCTTC	CASSPQVSSYNEQFF
TRBD2	15	.	TRBV19	TRBJ2-1	TGTGCCAGTCGACTAGCGGGACACGTTTACAATGAGCAGTTCTTC	CASRLAGHVYNEQFF